This T cell receptor (beta chain) derives from a study of blood T cell repertoires in COVID-19. This CDR3 contains 20 residues. Trimming shortened V by 7 bases and J by 4 bases, and 35 bases separated the two germline ends. The germline V gene encodes CDR1 ENHRY and CDR2 SYGVKD. The table came from immunoSEQ multiplex PCR; TCRdb's copy has only in-frame clones and leaves some out. The sample has a few hundred thousand clones, roughly 85% seen once. The sequence came from a human donor in a cohort sampled during active COVID-19. Specimen: peripheral blood. V is TRBV10-3 and J is TRBJ2-7; D perhaps matches TRBD2 (7 bases). CDR3 residues: CAIKGGKGRGVELDKYEQYF. The DNA of the CDR3 is TGTGCCATCAAGGGGGGAAAAGGGAGGGGAGTCGAACTTGATAAATACGAGCAGTACTTC.